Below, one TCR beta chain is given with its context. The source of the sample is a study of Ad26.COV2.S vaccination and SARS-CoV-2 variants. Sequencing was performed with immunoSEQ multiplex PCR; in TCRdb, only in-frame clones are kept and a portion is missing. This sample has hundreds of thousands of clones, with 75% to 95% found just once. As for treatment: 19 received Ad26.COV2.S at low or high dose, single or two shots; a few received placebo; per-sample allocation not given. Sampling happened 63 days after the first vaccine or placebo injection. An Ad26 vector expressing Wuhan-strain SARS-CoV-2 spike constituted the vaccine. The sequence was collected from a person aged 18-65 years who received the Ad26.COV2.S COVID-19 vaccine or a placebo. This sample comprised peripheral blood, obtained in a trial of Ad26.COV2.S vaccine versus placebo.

CDR3 nucleotide sequence: TGTGCCAGCAGCCCAGGACAGTCTTATGGCTACACCTTC. Translated, it gives CASSPGQSYGYTF. This chain links TRBV6-2 or TRBV6-3 with TRBJ1-2; a weak D match, TRBD1 (6 bases). V dropped 6 bases and J dropped 5 bases, with 13 bases sitting between them. Germline-derived CDR1 and CDR2 are MNHEY and SVGEGT. The CDR3 length is 13 residues.